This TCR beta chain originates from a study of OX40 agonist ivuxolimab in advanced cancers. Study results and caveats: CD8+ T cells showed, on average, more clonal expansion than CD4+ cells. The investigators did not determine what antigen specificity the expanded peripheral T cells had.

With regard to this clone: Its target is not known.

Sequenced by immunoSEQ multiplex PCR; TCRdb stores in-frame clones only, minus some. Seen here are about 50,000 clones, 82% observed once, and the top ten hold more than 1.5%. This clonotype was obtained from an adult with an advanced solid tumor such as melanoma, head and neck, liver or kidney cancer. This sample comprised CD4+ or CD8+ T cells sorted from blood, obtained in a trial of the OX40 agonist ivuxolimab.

The CDR3 sequence: CASSPFSKGLGLTDTQYF. The CDR3 DNA follows: TGTGCCAGCTCACCATTTTCGAAGGGACTAGGGTTAACAGATACGCAGTATTTT. The chain has TRBV18 and TRBJ2-3, with TRBD2 identical over 8 bases. J was trimmed by 3 bases and V by 2 bases; bases with no gene match: 13. CDR3 length: 18 residues. Germline CDR1 reads KGHSH; CDR2 reads LQKENI.